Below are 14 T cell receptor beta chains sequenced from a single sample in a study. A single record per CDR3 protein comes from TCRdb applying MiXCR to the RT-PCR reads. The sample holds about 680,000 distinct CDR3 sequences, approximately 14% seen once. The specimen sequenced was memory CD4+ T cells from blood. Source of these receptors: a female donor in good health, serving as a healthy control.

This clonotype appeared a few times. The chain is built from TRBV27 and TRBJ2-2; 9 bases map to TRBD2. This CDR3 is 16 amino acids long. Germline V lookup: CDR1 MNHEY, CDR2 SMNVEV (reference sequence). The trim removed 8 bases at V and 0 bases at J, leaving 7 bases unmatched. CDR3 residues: CASASERGANTGELFF. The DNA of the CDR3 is TGTGCCAGCGCCTCGGAGCGGGGGGCGAACACCGGGGAGCTGTTTTTT.

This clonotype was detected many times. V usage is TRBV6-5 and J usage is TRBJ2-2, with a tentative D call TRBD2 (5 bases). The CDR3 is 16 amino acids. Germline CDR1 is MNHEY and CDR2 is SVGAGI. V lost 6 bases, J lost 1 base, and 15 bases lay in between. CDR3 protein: CASSRTPGGNTGELFF. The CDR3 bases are TGTGCCAGCAGCCGGACCCCCGGAGGGAACACCGGGGAGCTGTTTTTT.

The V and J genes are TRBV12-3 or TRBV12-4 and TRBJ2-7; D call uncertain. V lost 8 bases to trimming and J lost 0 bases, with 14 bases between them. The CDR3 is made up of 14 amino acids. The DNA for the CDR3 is TGTGCCAGCTGCAAGACGGACGGCTCCTACGAGCAGTACTTC. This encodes CASCKTDGSYEQYF.

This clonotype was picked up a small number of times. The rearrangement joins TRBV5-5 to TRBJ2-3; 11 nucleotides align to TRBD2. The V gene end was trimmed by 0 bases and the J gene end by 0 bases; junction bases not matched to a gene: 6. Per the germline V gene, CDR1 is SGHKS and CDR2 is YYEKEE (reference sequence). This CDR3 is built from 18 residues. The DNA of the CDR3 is TGTGCCAGCAGCTTGGGGGGGAGACTAGCGGGAAGCACAGATACGCAGTATTTT. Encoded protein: CASSLGGRLAGSTDTQYF.

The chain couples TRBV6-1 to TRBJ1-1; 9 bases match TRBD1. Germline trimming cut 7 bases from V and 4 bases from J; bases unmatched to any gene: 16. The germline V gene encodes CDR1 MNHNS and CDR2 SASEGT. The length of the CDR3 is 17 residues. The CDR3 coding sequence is TGTGCCAGCAAGGGAACAGGGGGCATAGGGTTGGGCACTGAAGCTTTCTTT. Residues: CASKGTGGIGLGTEAFF.

CDR3 residues: CSAPVWRGLYNEQFF. The CDR3 coding sequence is TGCAGCGCCCCGGTTTGGAGGGGGCTCTACAATGAGCAGTTCTTC. The J gene is TRBJ2-1, the V gene TRBV20-1; tentatively, D is TRBD1 (7 bases). CDR3 length: 15 amino acids. Germline values: CDR1 DFQATT, CDR2 SNEGSKA (reference sequence).

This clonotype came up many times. CDR3 sequence: CSVGGGRANYEQYF. The CDR3 nucleotides are TGCAGCGTTGGAGGGGGGCGGGCTAACTACGAGCAGTACTTC. The V gene is TRBV29-1, the J gene TRBJ2-7; D could derive from TRBD1 or TRBD2 (6 bases each). The germline CDR1 and CDR2 sequences are SQVTM and ANQGSEA. CDR3 length equals 14 residues. Trimming took off 4 bases at V and 3 bases at J, with 16 bases between the two ends.

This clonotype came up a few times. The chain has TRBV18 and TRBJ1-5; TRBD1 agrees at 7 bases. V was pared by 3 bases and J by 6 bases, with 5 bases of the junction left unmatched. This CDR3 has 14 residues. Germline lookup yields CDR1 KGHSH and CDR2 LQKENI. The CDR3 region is CASSPGQLSQPQHF. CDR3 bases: TGTGCCAGCTCACCGGGACAGTTAAGTCAGCCCCAGCATTTT.

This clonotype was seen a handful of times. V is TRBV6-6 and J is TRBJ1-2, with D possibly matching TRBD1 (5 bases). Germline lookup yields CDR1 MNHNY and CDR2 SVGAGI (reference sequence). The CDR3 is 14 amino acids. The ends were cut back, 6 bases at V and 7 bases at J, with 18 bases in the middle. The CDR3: CASSPRGTQGGYTF. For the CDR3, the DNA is TGTGCCAGCAGCCCACGGGGGACTCAGGGTGGCTACACCTTC.

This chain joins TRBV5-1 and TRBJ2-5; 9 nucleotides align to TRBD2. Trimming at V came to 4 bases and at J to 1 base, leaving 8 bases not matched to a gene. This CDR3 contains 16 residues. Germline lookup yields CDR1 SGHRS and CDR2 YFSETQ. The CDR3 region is CASSKRASGVQETQYF. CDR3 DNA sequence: TGCGCCAGCAGCAAAAGGGCTAGCGGGGTCCAAGAGACCCAGTACTTC.

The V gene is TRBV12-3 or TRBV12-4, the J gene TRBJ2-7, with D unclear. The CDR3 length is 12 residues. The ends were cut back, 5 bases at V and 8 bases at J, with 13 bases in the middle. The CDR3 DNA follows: TGTGCCAGCAGTACGCTCGGGCCGAAGCAGTACTTC. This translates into CASSTLGPKQYF.

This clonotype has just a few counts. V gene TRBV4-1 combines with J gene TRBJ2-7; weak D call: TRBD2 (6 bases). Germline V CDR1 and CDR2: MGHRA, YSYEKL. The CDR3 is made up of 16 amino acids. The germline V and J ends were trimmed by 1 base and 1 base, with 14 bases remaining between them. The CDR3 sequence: CASSQGSGRLSYEQYF. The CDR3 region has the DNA TGCGCCAGCAGCCAAGGTAGCGGTCGGTTATCCTACGAGCAGTACTTC.

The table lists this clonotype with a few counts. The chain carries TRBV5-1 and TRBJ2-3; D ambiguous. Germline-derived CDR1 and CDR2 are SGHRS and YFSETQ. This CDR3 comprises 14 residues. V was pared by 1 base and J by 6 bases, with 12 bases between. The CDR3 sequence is CASSLSYRQDTQYF. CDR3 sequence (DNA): TGCGCCAGCAGCTTGTCGTACCGTCAGGATACGCAGTATTTT.

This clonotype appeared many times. Here the CDR3 reads CASSQGLATDTQYF. CDR3 bases: TGTGCCAGCAGCCAGGGACTAGCGACAGATACGCAGTATTTT. This chain links TRBV7-2 with TRBJ2-3, with 10 bases identical to TRBD2. The CDR3 covers 14 residues. Per the germline V gene, CDR1 is SGHTA and CDR2 is FQGNSA. Trimming removed 5 bases from V and 3 bases from J; junction bases left unmatched: 2.